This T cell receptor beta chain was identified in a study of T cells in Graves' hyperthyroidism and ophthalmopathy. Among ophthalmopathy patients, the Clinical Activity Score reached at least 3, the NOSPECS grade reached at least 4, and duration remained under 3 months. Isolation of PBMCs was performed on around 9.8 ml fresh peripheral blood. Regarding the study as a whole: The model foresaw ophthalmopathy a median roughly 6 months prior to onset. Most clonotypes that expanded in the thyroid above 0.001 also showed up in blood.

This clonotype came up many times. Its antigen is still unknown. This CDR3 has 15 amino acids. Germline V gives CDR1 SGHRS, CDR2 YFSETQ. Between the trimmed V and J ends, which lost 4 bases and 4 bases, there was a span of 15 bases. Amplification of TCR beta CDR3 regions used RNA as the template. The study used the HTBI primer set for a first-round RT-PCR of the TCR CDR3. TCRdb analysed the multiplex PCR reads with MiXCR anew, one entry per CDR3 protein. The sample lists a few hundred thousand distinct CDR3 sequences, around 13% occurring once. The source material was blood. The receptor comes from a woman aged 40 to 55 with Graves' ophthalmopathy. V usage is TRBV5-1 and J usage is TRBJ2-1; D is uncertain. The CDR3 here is CASSLPGVGYNEQFF. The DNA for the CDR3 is TGCGCCAGCAGCCTTCCCGGAGTGGGATACAATGAGCAGTTCTTC.